This T cell receptor (beta chain) was sequenced for a study of long-term antiretroviral therapy in people with HIV. Study at large: The 2015 immediate-ART recommendation came about a decade after the earliest samples.

Whole-study findings and limits: HIV repertoires showed narrower CDR3 length ranges than controls. Across all time points, the repertoire was dominated by clones that expanded before ART.

immunoSEQ v3.0 was run at survey level. The sequencing target was about 35,000-50,000 T-cell genomes per sample. Clones were sequenced by immunoSEQ multiplex PCR, and TCRdb holds only the in-frame ones, with some missing. The sample has about 11,000 clones, roughly three quarters seen once. Regarding this clone: Its antigen is currently unknown.

V lost 7 bases to trimming and J lost 4 bases, with 13 bases between them. CDR3 length: 13 residues. The germline CDR1 and CDR2 sequences are MNHEY and SMNVEV (reference sequence). This TCR derives from a man between 25 and 39 years old with HIV. The specimen was unsorted PBMCs, collected at the start of antiretroviral therapy, before treatment. The chain links TRBV27 to TRBJ1-1; D is uncertain. The CDR3 nucleotides read TGTGCCAGCACCGCTTGGGTGGGCACTGAAGCTTTCTTT. It yields the protein CASTAWVGTEAFF.